The 15 T cell receptor beta chains below come from one sample, sequenced in a study of chemoradiotherapy in HPV16-positive cancers. The assay was immunoSEQ multiplex PCR, and TCRdb's table has in-frame clones only and misses some. The table includes several thousand clones, around four fifths detected once. Sampling was done from a patient who underwent chemoradiotherapy. The origin of the receptors is a human donor with HPV-associated anogenital cancer.

This rearrangement joins TRBV2 to TRBJ1-5; D remains unclear. CDR1 SNHLY and CDR2 FYNNEI come from the germline V gene. V was shortened by 6 bases and J by 7 bases, with 13 bases between the two germline ends. The CDR3 loop spans 13 amino acids. CDR3 in amino acids: CASRVQGNQPQHF. The CDR3 DNA is TGTGCCAGCAGGGTCCAAGGAAACCAGCCCCAGCATTTT. Complete variable domain (other parts from reference TRBV2 and TRBJ1-5): EPEVTQTPSHQVTQMGQEVILRCVPISNHLYFYWYRQILGQKVEFLVSFYNNEISEKSEIFDDQFSVERPDGSNFTLKIRSTKLEDSAMYFCASRVQGNQPQHFGDGTRLSIL.

The chain recombines TRBV7-6 with TRBJ2-3; 11 bases map to TRBD1. The V and J ends lost 6 bases and 6 bases, in that order; junction bases with no gene match: 11. Germline CDR1 reads SGHVS; CDR2 reads FNYEAQ. The CDR3 loop spans 16 amino acids. CDR3 protein: CASRPTGQGGGDTQYF. CDR3 bases: TGTGCCAGCAGACCCACGGGACAGGGGGGTGGCGATACGCAGTATTTT.

The chain links TRBV10-3 to TRBJ1-1; tentative D call: TRBD1 (6 bases). The V end lost 3 bases, the J end lost 6 bases, and 14 bases lay between the germline ends. The CDR3 has 14 amino acids. The germline V gene encodes CDR1 ENHRY and CDR2 SYGVKD. Here the CDR3 reads CAISDGGAPPEAFF. The CDR3 DNA follows: TGTGCCATCAGTGATGGGGGCGCCCCCCCTGAAGCTTTCTTT.

This chain links TRBV5-1 with TRBJ2-2; 8 bases align to TRBD1. V lost 0 bases and J lost 2; bases outside the gene matches: 12. The CDR3 spans 19 residues. Germline V lookup: CDR1 SGHRS, CDR2 YFSETQ. This CDR3 is CASSLDPPTGASNTGELFF. Here the CDR3 DNA reads TGCGCCAGCAGCTTGGACCCCCCGACAGGGGCTTCAAACACCGGGGAGCTGTTTTTT.

J is TRBJ1-1 and V is TRBV10-1; no reliable D call. The CDR3 contains 13 residues. Germline V gives CDR1 WNHNN, CDR2 SYGVQD (reference sequence). V was cut by 8 bases and J by 5 bases, with 15 bases left in between. The CDR3 bases are TGCGCCAGCCGACCGGAGGGATCGACTGAAGCTTTCTTT. Translation: CASRPEGSTEAFF.

The rearrangement links TRBV7-9 to TRBJ2-5; D might be TRBD2 (6 bases). The CDR3 runs 15 residues. The germline CDR1 and CDR2 sequences are SEHNR and FQNEAQ (reference sequence). V lost 5 bases to trimming and J lost 7 bases, with 20 bases between them. The DNA for the CDR3 is TGTGCCAGCAGCCCCCAAACTAGCTCGGTGGGGACCCAGTACTTC. This codes for CASSPQTSSVGTQYF.

This clone was picked up a small number of times. The chain couples TRBV5-8 to TRBJ1-1; D gene uncertain. CDR1 SGHTS and CDR2 YDEGEE come from the germline V gene. Trimming removed 0 bases from V and 8 bases from J, with 14 bases in between. The length of the CDR3 is 14 residues. CDR3 bases: TGTGCCAGCAGCTTGGCGAACGCTATGGAGGAAGCTTTCTTT. Translated, it gives CASSLANAMEEAFF.

V gene TRBV28 combines with J gene TRBJ1-1; no definite D call. This CDR3 has 8 residues. Germline lookup yields CDR1 MDHEN and CDR2 SYDVKM. V was trimmed by 8 bases and J by 11 bases, leaving 6 bases between them. In nucleotides, the CDR3 is TGTGCCAGCCCCGCGGCTTTCTTT. It yields the protein CASPAAFF.

The chain links TRBV2 to TRBJ2-2; 8 nucleotides line up with TRBD1. In germline, CDR1 is SNHLY, CDR2 FYNNEI. The CDR3 spans 15 residues. The V and J ends lost 6 bases and 6 bases, in that order; junction bases with no gene match: 9. CDR3 coding DNA: TGTGCCAGCAGAACCGGGACAGGCGTTCCCGGGGAGCTGTTTTTT. This encodes CASRTGTGVPGELFF.

This clone was seen only once. The chain has TRBV9 and TRBJ1-2; D possibly corresponds to TRBD1 (6 bases). Trimming left V 0 bases short and J 4 bases short, with 13 bases between. The germline gives CDR1 SGDLS, CDR2 YYNGEE. The CDR3 length is 15 residues. CDR3: CASSVDTGGVYGYTF. The CDR3 DNA sequence: TGTGCCAGCAGCGTAGATACGGGGGGCGTCTATGGCTACACCTTC.

The V and J genes are TRBV2 and TRBJ2-7; TRBD2 might be the D (5 bases). CDR1 is SNHLY and CDR2 is FYNNEI in the germline V gene. The CDR3 has 11 residues. Trimming took off 9 bases at V and 5 bases at J, with 11 bases between the two ends. The CDR3 nucleotides are TGTGCCAGTAGGGAGTGGCACGAGCAGTACTTC. Translation gives CASREWHEQYF.

The rearrangement links TRBV6-6 to TRBJ1-6; no reliable D call. The CDR3 consists of 13 residues. The germline V gene encodes CDR1 MNHNY and CDR2 SVGAGI (reference sequence). Trimming took off 0 bases at V and 9 bases at J, with 6 bases between the two ends. The CDR3 reads CASSYSMVSPLHF. In DNA form, the CDR3 reads TGTGCCAGCAGTTACTCGATGGTTTCACCCCTCCACTTT.

Here the CDR3 DNA reads TGTGCCATTCTGAGGGGCATCTATGGCTACACCTTC. Protein product: CAILRGIYGYTF. This chain joins TRBV2 and TRBJ1-2; a weak D match, TRBD1 (5 bases). V was clipped by 10 bases and J by 4 bases, with 13 bases between them. Germline V gene lookup returns CDR1 SNHLY and CDR2 FYNNEI. This CDR3 contains 12 residues.

This chain connects TRBV5-5 to TRBJ1-5; 7 positions match TRBD1. CDR1 and CDR2 from the germline V gene are SGHKS and YYEKEE (reference sequence). CDR3 length: 15 residues. Germline trimming cut 1 base from V and 4 bases from J; bases unmatched to any gene: 5. The CDR3 DNA follows: TGTGCCAGCAGCTTGACAGGGACAGAAAATCAGCCCCAGCATTTT. Amino acids: CASSLTGTENQPQHF.

The V call is TRBV11-2, the J call TRBJ1-1, with D unclear. Deletions cut 5 bases from V and 0 bases from J, with 7 bases between. CDR1 and CDR2 (germline): SGHAT, FQNNGV. This CDR3 spans 13 amino acids. The CDR3 protein is CASSPGLNTEAFF. In DNA form, the CDR3 reads TGTGCCAGCAGCCCCGGGCTGAACACTGAAGCTTTCTTT. The full variable domain, with the rest looked up from reference TRBV11-2 and TRBJ1-1, is EAGVAQSPRYKIIEKRQSVAFWCNPISGHATLYWYQQILGQGPKLLIQFQNNGVVDDSQLPKDRFSAERLKGVDSTLKIQPAKLEDSAVYLCASSPGLNTEAFFGQGTRLTVV.